This paragraph covers one TCR beta chain sequence. There is no known antigen for this receptor. Per-nucleotide qualities are absent, and no much larger clonotype sits a single base away. Reading the label with the study, this specimen's time point is: baseline before first vaccination. Vaccinee samples came from UK trials COV001 and COV002, including a single-blind randomized controlled phase 2/3 trial of AZD1222 (ChAdOx1 nCoV-19) in healthy adults. Trial participant PBMC samples were collected at day 0 and day 28 after the second dose for TCRbeta chain sequencing. The data belong to a study of T cell responses to AZD1222 COVID-19 vaccine (dated by TCRdb to the early 2020s). For the wider study: AZD1222 recipients whose second dose came at about 4 weeks and those whose second dose came at about 12 weeks were combined into one group, since spike-specific TCR depth and breadth did not differ between the two schedules. A total of under 250 trial participants underwent TCR sequencing, of whom about 210 had received two doses of AZD1222 and 26 had received two doses of the MenACWY control vaccine. Trial participants were enrolled by age into 18-55, 56-69 and 70-plus year subgroups, with roughly 160, 29 and 62 TCR-sequenced participants respectively. Overall results and qualifications from the work: The 56-69-year group was small, and its depth increase did not reach significance, likely because of low power. Conclusions about previously exposed vaccinees are limited, since just a handful of AZD1222 recipients were seropositive for SARS-CoV-2 at baseline. A significant rise in spike-specific TCR breadth and depth was observed after two AZD1222 doses relative to day 0 and relative to MenACWY recipients. Because no samples from the day 14 peak response were available, repertoires could be characterized only after the peak T cell response. The whole spike protein was spanned by vaccine-associated CD4 TCRs, and dominant responses were seen in regions 160-218 and 743-854. Participants were mostly white British and included more females than males, and it was suggested by the authors that clonal diversity may have been underestimated. Reportedly, close to half of the unique spike-specific TCRs recognized epitopes lying outside the regions that are mutated in the B.1.351 and B.1.1.7 variants.

V gives up 3 bases and J gives up 5 bases, and the segment between their germline ends measures 6 bases. There are 12 amino acids in the CDR3, from cysteine to phenylalanine inclusive. Only the CDR3 region is kept as DNA, spanning 36 bases read in frame from base 1. From the germline V gene, CDR1 is SGHTA and CDR2 is FQGNSA. The CDR3 regions of human TCRbeta chains were subjected to immunosequencing. From the authors' description of their analysis: Repertoire TCRs were checked for matches against a reference library of SARS-CoV-2-specific TCRs that had been generated using the MIRA antigen-specificity platform. Breadth was defined as the fraction of unique TCRs that were SARS-CoV-2-associated. Depth was defined as the fraction of total T cells that were SARS-CoV-2-associated. Each spike-specific TCR was assigned to its reactive spike region and to a CD4 or CD8 class using the MIRA data. Log10-transformed breadth and depth values were compared by one-way ANOVA with Sidak's multiple comparisons tests. TCRdb re-hosts the immuneACCESS table, in-frame sequences only. Its copies lack some clones; in the studies checked, an unresolved V gene accounts for under half of them, and the cause for the rest is not known. Clone size and V and J calls were adopted from that table, with D and trimming inferred from the DNA. This sample is represented by about 170,000 clones; roughly 89% of them were singletons. The ten biggest clones cover about 1.6% of the sample.

The rearrangement joined TRBV7-2 to TRBJ2-3; the D region possibly corresponds to TRBD2 (5 bases align). This clonotype originated in an adult in good health. This specimen consisted of peripheral blood, obtained on day 0 of AZD1222 vaccination. CDR3 loop: CASSFRGDTQYF. The bases read TGTGCCAGCAGCTTTCGGGGAGATACGCAGTATTTT.